This entry lists 5 T cell receptor beta chains sequenced from one sample in a study of T cell changes during pregnancy in multiple sclerosis. TCRdb keeps only in-frame clones here, not all; method: immunoSEQ multiplex PCR. Altogether some 80,000 clones are present, approximately 89% being singletons, with the ten largest covering roughly 2.5%. The source was peripheral blood, collected in the first trimester of pregnancy. These receptors came from a female donor with multiple sclerosis, enrolled in a pregnancy study.

The rearrangement links TRBV11-3 to TRBJ1-2; TRBD1 matches at 7 bases. Germline CDR1 SGHNT, CDR2 YENEEA. After removal of 5 bases from V and 0 bases from J, the junction contained 6 bases not matched to a gene. CDR3 size: 15 residues. CDR3 sequence (DNA): TGTGCCAGCAGCCGTACAGGGGAAGCTAACTATGGCTACACCTTC. Its translation is CASSRTGEANYGYTF.

V gene TRBV30 combines with J gene TRBJ2-3, with 10 bases fitting TRBD2. The CDR3 spans 17 residues. Germline CDR1 reads GTSNPN; CDR2 reads SVGIG (reference sequence). With V trimmed by 3 bases and J by 4 bases, 13 bases remained unmatched. The CDR3 protein is CAWRLAGGGGPADTQYF. DNA for the CDR3: TGTGCCTGGAGGTTAGCGGGGGGTGGTGGTCCGGCAGATACGCAGTATTTT.

The rearrangement uses TRBV19 and TRBJ2-7; 14 bases are shared with TRBD2. Per the germline V gene, CDR1 is LNHDA and CDR2 is SQIVND (reference sequence). Trimming at V came to 5 bases and at J to 6 bases, leaving 6 bases not matched to a gene. This CDR3 is 15 amino acids long. CDR3 amino acids: CASSGGLAGVGEQYF. CDR3 bases: TGTGCCAGTAGTGGGGGACTAGCGGGAGTGGGCGAGCAGTACTTC.

V gene TRBV6-1 combines with J gene TRBJ2-1, with D perhaps TRBD2 (5 bases). The V and J ends lost 8 bases and 0 bases respectively, with 8 bases between them. The germline V gene has CDR1 MNHNS and CDR2 SASEGT. CDR3 length: 13 residues. The CDR3: CASEDSSYNEQFF. CDR3 DNA sequence: TGTGCCAGCGAGGACTCCTCCTACAATGAGCAGTTCTTC.

J is TRBJ2-5 and V is TRBV5-1, with 10 bases fitting TRBD2. The germline V gene encodes CDR1 SGHRS and CDR2 YFSETQ. Trimming cost V 4 bases and J 3 bases; bases outside gene matches: 6. The CDR3 spans 15 residues. Written as DNA, the CDR3 is TGCGCCAGCAGCGGGGTAGCGGGGGGTAAAGAGACCCAGTACTTC. It translates to CASSGVAGGKETQYF.